This T cell receptor beta chain emerged from a study of T-cell reconstitution after alpha-beta-depleted transplantation in children. The germline CDR1 and CDR2 sequences are DFQATT and SNEGSKA (reference sequence). This CDR3 spans 14 amino acids. The V and J ends lost 6 bases and 2 bases, in that order; junction bases with no gene match: 10. Unique molecular identifiers were used in preparing the TCRbeta library. Each CDR3 protein gets one entry after TCRdb re-called the PCR reads with MiXCR. The sample yields 200,000 to 250,000 distinct CDR3 sequences, under 9.5% seen once. The receptor comes from a human donor who donated a stem cell graft to a child with acute lymphoblastic leukemia. Sequencing was performed on PBMCs from the stem cell graft donor, taken from the stem cell graft. The rearrangement links TRBV20-1 to TRBJ2-7, with 7 bases that match TRBD2. DNA of the CDR3: TGCAGTGCCATGGGGTTGGGGGGGACCTACGAGCAGTACTTC. Its protein product is CSAMGLGGTYEQYF.